The source of this T cell receptor (beta chain) is a study of cytomegalovirus exposure and HLA in healthy donors. Trimming removed 3 bases from V and 9 bases from J, with 8 bases in between. The germline CDR1 and CDR2 sequences are MGHRA and YSYEKL. The CDR3 is 11 residues long. Regarding this clone: Its antigen is as yet unknown.

The study, taken as a whole, reports: Later work found that TCR association rates differed between HLA loci; DRB1 had the most and HLA-C the fewest. TCR beta V- and J-gene trimming was later associated with a missense DCLRE1C variant. Among CMV-associated TCR beta chains, most appeared HLA-restricted in a later analysis.

The PCR had 60 Vbeta and 13 Jbeta primers. Only in-frame clones appear in the TCRdb table, and some are missing; sequencing was by immunoSEQ multiplex PCR. The profile shows 160,000 or so clones, around 83% of them singletons. The origin of this receptor is a man aged 45-65 years in good health and CMV-seropositive. What was sequenced was PBMCs. The V and J genes are TRBV4-1 and TRBJ1-2; a weak D match, TRBD1 (5 bases). CDR3 in amino acids: CASSQGGSYTF. DNA for the CDR3: TGCGCCAGCAGCCAGGGGGGGAGCTACACCTTC.